The next 10 T cell receptor beta chains were all read from a single sample in a study of T cells in Graves' hyperthyroidism and ophthalmopathy. The investigators amplified TCR beta CDR3 regions from RNA transcripts. A first-round RT-PCR of the TCR CDR3 used the HTBI primer set. A single record per CDR3 protein comes from TCRdb applying MiXCR to the multiplex PCR reads. The table records 700,000 to 950,000 distinct CDR3 sequences, roughly a third of them present only once. The sequencing sample was made of blood. These receptors were obtained from a woman in her forties with Graves' hyperthyroidism.

The gene calls are TRBV5-6 and TRBJ1-1, with 8 bases matching TRBD1. Germline assignment: CDR1 SGHDT and CDR2 YYEEEE. With V trimmed by 5 bases and J by 3 bases, 6 bases remained unmatched. This CDR3 is built from 14 residues. CDR3 protein: CASSTMTGDTEAFF. CDR3 bases: TGTGCCAGCAGTACTATGACAGGGGACACTGAAGCTTTCTTT.

This clonotype was counted a single time. The J gene is TRBJ1-2, the V gene TRBV2, with D maybe TRBD1 (6 bases). The CDR3 sequence is 18 residues long. V was trimmed by 5 bases and J by 4 bases, leaving 26 bases between them. The germline gives CDR1 SNHLY, CDR2 FYNNEI. CDR3 protein: CASSLRGDKPSGTYGYTF. The CDR3 DNA reads as TGTGCCAGCAGTTTACGCGGGGACAAACCTTCGGGCACCTATGGCTACACCTTC.

The chain joins TRBV19 to TRBJ2-7; 10 bases fit TRBD2. Unmatched junction bases numbered 3, after V lost 5 bases and J lost 2 bases. Germline CDR1 LNHDA, CDR2 SQIVND (reference sequence). The CDR3 has 14 amino acids. As DNA, the CDR3 is TGTGCCAGTAGTGGACTAGCGGCAGCCTACGAGCAGTACTTC. This sequence encodes CASSGLAAAYEQYF.

V usage is TRBV7-2 and J usage is TRBJ1-2; 8 nucleotides line up with TRBD1. There are 16 residues in the CDR3. Germline CDR1 SGHTA, CDR2 FQGNSA. V shed 5 bases and J 4 bases; nucleotides not matched to a gene: 12. CDR3 in amino acids: CASSHGRTGQSYGYTF. The CDR3 coding sequence is TGTGCCAGCAGCCACGGAAGGACAGGGCAATCCTATGGCTACACCTTC.

The chain joins TRBV11-1 to TRBJ2-5; the D gene is possibly TRBD1 (6 bases). CDR1 SGHAT and CDR2 FQDESV come from the germline V gene (reference sequence). V lost 4 bases to trimming and J lost 5 bases, with 14 bases between them. CDR3 length: 14 residues. CDR3 DNA sequence: TGTGCCAGCAGCTCACCACAGGGAAGCGAGACCCAGTACTTC. Translating it yields CASSSPQGSETQYF.

Concerning this clonotype itself: Being one base from a much bigger clone, this may be a read error. This chain joins TRBV20-1 and TRBJ2-7; 10 bases map to TRBD1. The germline V gene has CDR1 DFQATT and CDR2 SNEGSKA (reference sequence). Trimming at V came to 3 bases and at J to 3 bases, leaving 2 bases not matched to a gene. The CDR3 loop spans 13 amino acids. The CDR3 is CSARDRGDYEQYF. The CDR3 DNA sequence: TGCAGTGCTAGGGACAGGGGGGACTACGAGCAGTACTTC.

This clonotype turned up a few times. The chain couples TRBV20-1 to TRBJ1-2, with a tentative D call TRBD1 (6 bases). The ends were cut back, 7 bases at V and 2 bases at J, with 8 bases in the middle. Germline loops: CDR1 DFQATT, CDR2 SNEGSKA (reference sequence). The CDR3 loop spans 11 amino acids. CDR3 region: CSGTGNYGYTF. DNA of the CDR3: TGCAGTGGAACAGGGAACTATGGCTACACCTTC.

This clonotype was detected many times. V gene TRBV19 combines with J gene TRBJ1-1; D unclear. There are 13 residues in the CDR3. Trimming removed 1 base from V and 4 bases from J, with 7 bases in between. Germline CDR1 LNHDA, CDR2 SQIVND (reference sequence). CDR3 bases: TGTGCCAGTAGTATAGGGCCTACCACTGAAGCTTTCTTT. This codes for CASSIGPTTEAFF.

The V and J genes are TRBV5-1 and TRBJ1-2, with a weak D call TRBD1 (5 bases). The CDR3 consists of 15 residues. The V and J ends lost 5 bases and 5 bases respectively, with 19 bases between them. The V gene's germline CDR1 is SGHRS and CDR2 YFSETQ. CDR3 bases: TGCGCCAGCAGAATAGGGGTACTCGGGGGTTATGGCTACACCTTC. Its translation is CASRIGVLGGYGYTF. Complete variable domain (other parts from reference TRBV5-1 and TRBJ1-2): KAGVTQTPRYLIKTRGQQVTLSCSPISGHRSVSWYQQTPGQGLQFLFEYFSETQRNKGNFPGRFSGRQFSNSRSEMNVSTLELGDSALYLCASRIGVLGGYGYTFGSGTRLTVV.

This chain links TRBV9 with TRBJ1-1; TRBD1 or TRBD2 may be the D gene (7 bases each). The J call may not be correct, given that the DNA end is closer to TRBJ2-3. The CDR3 sequence is 14 residues long. Germline CDR1 SGDLS, CDR2 YYNGEE. CDR3 coding DNA: TGTGCCAGCAGCGCAGGGGGAGGGGCAGATACGCAGTATTTT. Translating it yields CASSAGGGADTQYF.